This T cell receptor beta chain emerged from a study of shared clonotypes between healthy human individuals. The overall study: The cohort comprised a couple of women and a few men. Their ages spanned 18 to 49 years.

The germline V gene encodes CDR1 SGHNT and CDR2 YYREEE (reference sequence). The V end was cut by 5 bases, the J end by 8 bases, with 25 bases between. CDR3 length equals 16 residues. A CD45RA-negative memory subset and a CD45RA+ naive subset were separated from the CD4+ cells. Template for every sorted-subset replicate PCR totaled approximately 0.2 ug DNA, 25,000 to 30,000 T cell genomes. Method: immunoSEQ multiplex PCR; TCRdb's copy keeps in-frame clones and lacks some. This table holds about 2.4 million clones, over 85% found once. The sequence derives from a man aged 18 to 29 in good health. Some clones in this sample may be carry-over from other donors' samples. The rearrangement uses TRBV5-4 and TRBJ1-2; D gene ambiguous. Material: naive CD4+ T cells from PBMCs. Sample subset: CD45RA+ positively selected. The chain's CDR3 is CASRKNINTGDGGYTF. The CDR3 DNA reads as TGTGCCAGCAGGAAAAACATTAACACCGGGGATGGCGGCTACACCTTC.